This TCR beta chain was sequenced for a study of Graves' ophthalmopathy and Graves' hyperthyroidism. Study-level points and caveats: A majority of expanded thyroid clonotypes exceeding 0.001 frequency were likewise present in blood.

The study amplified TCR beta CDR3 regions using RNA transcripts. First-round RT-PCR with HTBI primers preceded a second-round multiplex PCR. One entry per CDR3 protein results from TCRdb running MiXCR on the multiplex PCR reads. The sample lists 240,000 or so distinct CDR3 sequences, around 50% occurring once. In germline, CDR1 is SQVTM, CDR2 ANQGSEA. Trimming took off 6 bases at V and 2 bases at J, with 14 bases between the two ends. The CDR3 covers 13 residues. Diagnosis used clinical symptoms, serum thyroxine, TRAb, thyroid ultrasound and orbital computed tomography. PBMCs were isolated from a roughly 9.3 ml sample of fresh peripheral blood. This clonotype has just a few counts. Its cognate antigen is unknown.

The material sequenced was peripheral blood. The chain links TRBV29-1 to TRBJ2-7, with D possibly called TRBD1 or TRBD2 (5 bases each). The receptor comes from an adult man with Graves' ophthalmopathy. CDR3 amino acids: CSVDWDGAYEQYF. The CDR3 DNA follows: TGCAGCGTGGACTGGGACGGAGCCTACGAGCAGTACTTC.